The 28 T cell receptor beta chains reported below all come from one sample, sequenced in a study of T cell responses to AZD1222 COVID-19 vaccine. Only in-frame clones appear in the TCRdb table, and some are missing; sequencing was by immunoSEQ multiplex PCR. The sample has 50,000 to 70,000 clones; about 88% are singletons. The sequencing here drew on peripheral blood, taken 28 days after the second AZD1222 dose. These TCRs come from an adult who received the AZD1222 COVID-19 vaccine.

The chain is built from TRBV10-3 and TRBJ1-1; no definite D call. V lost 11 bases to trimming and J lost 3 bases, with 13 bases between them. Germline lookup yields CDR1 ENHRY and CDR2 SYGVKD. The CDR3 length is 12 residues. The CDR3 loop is CAPRDMDTEAFF. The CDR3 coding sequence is TGTGCCCCCCGTGACATGGACACTGAAGCTTTCTTT.

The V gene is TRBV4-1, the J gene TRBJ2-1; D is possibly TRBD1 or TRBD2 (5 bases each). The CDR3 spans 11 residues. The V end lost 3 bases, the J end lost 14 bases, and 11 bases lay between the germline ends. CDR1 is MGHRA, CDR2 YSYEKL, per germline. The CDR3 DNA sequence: TGCGCCAGCAGCCAGAGGGGCCAAAAGTTCTTC. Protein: CASSQRGQKFF.

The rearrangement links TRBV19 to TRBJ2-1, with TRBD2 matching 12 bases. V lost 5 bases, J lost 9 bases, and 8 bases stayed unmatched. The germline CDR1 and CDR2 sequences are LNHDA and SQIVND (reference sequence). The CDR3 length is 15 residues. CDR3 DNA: TGTGCCAGTAGTGACCCTAGCGGGAGGGCCTTTGAGCAGTTCTTC. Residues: CASSDPSGRAFEQFF. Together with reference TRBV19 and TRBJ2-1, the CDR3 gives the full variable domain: DGGITQSPKYLFRKEGQNVTLSCEQNLNHDAMYWYRQDPGQGLRLIYYSQIVNDFQKGDIAEGYSVSREKKESFPLTVTSAQKNPTAFYLCASSDPSGRAFEQFFGPGTRLTVL.

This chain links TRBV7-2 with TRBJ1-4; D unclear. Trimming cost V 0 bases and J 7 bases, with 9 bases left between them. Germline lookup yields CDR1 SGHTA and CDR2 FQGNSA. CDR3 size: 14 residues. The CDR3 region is CASSLALLGEKLFF. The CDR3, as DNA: TGTGCCAGCAGCTTAGCGCTCTTGGGTGAAAAACTGTTTTTT.

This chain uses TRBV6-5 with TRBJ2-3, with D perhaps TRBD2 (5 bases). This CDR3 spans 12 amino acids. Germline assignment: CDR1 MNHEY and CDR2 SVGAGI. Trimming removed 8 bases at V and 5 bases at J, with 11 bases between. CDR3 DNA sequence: TGTGCCAGCGCGCTGGGAGTAGATACGCAGTATTTT. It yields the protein CASALGVDTQYF.

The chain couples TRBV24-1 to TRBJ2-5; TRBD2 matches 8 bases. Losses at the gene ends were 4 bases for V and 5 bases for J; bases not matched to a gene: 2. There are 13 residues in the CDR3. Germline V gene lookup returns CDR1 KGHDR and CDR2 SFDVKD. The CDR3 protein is CATSDGGVETQYF. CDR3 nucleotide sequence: TGTGCCACCAGTGACGGGGGGGTTGAGACCCAGTACTTC.

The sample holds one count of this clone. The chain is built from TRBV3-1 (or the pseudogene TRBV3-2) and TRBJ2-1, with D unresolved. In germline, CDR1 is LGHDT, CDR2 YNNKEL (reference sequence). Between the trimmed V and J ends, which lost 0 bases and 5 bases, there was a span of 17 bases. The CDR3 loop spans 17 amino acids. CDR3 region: CASSQDSWSTQDNEQFF. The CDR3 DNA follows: TGTGCCAGCAGCCAAGATAGTTGGAGTACTCAAGACAATGAGCAGTTCTTC.

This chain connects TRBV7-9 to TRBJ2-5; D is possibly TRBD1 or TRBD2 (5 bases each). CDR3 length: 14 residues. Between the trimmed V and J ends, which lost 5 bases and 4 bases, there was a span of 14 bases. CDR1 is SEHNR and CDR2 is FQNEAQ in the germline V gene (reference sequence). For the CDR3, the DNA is TGTGCCAGCAGCCCCGGGGCTGGGCGAGAGACCCAGTACTTC. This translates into CASSPGAGRETQYF.

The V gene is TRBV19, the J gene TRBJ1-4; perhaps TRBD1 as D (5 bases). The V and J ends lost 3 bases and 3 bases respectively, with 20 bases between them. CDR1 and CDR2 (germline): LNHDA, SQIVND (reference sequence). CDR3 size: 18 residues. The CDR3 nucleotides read TGTGCCAGTAGTATGCCGGGACGGGGCTTTGGGGCTAATGAAAAACTGTTTTTT. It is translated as CASSMPGRGFGANEKLFF.

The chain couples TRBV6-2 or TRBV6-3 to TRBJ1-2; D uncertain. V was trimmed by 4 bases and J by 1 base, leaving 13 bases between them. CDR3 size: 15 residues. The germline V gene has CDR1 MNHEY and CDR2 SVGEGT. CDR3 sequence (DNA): TGTGCCAGCAGTTCGGAACAGCTACATAACTATGGCTACACCTTC. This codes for CASSSEQLHNYGYTF.

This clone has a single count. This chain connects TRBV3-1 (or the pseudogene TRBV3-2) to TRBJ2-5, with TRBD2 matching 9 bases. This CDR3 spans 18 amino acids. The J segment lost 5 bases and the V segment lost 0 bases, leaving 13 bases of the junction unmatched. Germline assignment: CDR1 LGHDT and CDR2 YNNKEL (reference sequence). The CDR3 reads CASSQDRVAGGASETQYF. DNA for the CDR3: TGTGCCAGCAGCCAAGATAGAGTGGCGGGGGGGGCTTCGGAGACCCAGTACTTC.

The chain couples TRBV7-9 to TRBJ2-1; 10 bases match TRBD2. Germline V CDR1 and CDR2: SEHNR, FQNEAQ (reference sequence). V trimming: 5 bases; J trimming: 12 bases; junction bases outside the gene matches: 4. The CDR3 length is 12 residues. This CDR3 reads CASSRRLAGQFF. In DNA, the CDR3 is TGTGCCAGCAGCCGCCGACTAGCGGGGCAGTTCTTC.

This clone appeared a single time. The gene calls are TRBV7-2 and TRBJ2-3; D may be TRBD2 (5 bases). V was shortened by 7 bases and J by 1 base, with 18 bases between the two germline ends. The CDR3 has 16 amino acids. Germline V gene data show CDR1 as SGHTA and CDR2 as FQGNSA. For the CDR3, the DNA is TGTGCCAGCACCGTTATAGCGTCTCGGGGCACAGATACGCAGTATTTT. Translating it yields CASTVIASRGTDTQYF.

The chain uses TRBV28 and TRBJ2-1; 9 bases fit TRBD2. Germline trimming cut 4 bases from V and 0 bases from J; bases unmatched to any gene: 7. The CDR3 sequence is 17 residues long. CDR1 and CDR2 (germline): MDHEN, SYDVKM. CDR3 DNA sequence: TGTGCCAGCAGTTCCCCTAGCGGGAAGAGCTCCTACAATGAGCAGTTCTTC. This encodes CASSSPSGKSSYNEQFF.

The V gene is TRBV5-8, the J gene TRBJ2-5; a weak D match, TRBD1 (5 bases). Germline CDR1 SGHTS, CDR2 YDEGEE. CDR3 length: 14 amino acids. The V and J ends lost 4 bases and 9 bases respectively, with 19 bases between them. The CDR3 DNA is TGTGCCAGCAGCCCCTTTGGGGCGTCAGCGTCCCAGTACTTC. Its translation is CASSPFGASASQYF.

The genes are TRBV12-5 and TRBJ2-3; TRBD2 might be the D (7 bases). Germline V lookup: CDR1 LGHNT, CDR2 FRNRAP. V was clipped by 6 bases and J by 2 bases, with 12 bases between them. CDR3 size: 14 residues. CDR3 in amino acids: CASGLGGATDTQYF. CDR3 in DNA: TGTGCTAGTGGGCTGGGGGGGGCCACAGATACGCAGTATTTT.

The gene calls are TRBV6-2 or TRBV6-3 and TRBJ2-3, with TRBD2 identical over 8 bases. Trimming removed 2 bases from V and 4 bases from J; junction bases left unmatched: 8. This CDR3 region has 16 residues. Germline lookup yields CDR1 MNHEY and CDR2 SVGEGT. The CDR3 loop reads CASSYSGSRVADTQYF. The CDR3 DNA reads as TGTGCCAGCAGTTACAGCGGGAGTAGAGTCGCAGATACGCAGTATTTT.

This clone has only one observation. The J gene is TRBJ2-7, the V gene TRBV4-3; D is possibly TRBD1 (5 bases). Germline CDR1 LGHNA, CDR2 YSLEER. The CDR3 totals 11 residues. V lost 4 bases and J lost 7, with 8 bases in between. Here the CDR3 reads CASSRHREQYF. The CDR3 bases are TGCGCCAGCAGCCGTCACAGGGAGCAGTACTTC.

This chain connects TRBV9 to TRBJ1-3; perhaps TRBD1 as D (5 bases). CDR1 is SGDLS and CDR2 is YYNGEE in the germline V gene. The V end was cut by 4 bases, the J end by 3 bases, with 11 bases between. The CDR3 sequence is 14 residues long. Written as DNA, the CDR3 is TGTGCCAGCAGCCTAGGGACCTTTGGAAACACCATATATTTT. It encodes CASSLGTFGNTIYF.

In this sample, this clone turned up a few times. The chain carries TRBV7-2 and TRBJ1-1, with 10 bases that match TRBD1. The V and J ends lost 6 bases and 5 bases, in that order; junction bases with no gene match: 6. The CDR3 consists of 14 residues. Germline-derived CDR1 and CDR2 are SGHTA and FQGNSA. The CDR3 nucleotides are TGTGCCAGCAGGTTGACAGGGGGCCTTACTGAAGCTTTCTTT. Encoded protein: CASRLTGGLTEAFF.

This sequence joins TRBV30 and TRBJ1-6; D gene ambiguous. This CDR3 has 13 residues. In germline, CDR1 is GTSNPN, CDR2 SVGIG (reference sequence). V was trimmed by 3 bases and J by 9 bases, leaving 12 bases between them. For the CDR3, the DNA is TGTGCCTGGAGGCAGGACTTAGGTTCACCCCTCCACTTT. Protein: CAWRQDLGSPLHF.

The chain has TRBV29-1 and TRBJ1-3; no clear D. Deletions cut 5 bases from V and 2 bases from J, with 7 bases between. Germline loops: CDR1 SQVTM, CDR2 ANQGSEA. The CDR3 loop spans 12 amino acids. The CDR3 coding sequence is TGCAGCGTTTCAACAGCTGGAAACACCATATATTTT. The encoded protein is CSVSTAGNTIYF.

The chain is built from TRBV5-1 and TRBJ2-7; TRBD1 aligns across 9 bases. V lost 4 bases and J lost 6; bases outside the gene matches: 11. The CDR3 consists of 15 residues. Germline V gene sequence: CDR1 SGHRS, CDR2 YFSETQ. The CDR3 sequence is CASSVGGGQGFEQYF. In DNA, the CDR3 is TGCGCCAGCAGCGTAGGGGGAGGACAGGGGTTCGAGCAGTACTTC.

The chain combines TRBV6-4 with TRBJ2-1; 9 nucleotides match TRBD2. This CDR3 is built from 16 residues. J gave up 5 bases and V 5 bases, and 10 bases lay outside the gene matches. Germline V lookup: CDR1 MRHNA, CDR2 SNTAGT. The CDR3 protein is CASSQVSTSGNNEQFF. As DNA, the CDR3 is TGTGCCAGCAGTCAAGTATCGACTAGCGGTAACAATGAGCAGTTCTTC.

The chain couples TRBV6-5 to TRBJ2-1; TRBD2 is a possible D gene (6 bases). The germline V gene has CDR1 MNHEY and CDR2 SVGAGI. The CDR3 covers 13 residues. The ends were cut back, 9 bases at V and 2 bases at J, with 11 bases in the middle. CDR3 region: CASRRTTYNEQFF. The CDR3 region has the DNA TGTGCCAGTAGACGGACTACCTACAATGAGCAGTTCTTC.

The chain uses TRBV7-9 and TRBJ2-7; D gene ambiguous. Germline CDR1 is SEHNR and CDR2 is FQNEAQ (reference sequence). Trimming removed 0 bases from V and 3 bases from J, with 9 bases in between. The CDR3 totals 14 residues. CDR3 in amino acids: CASSLAVPDYEQYF. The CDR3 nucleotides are TGTGCCAGCAGCTTAGCGGTCCCCGACTACGAGCAGTACTTC.

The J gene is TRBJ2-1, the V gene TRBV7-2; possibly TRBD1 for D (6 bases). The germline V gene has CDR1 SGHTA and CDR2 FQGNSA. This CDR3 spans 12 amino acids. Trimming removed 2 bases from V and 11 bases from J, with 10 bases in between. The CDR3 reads CASSLSWGQQFF. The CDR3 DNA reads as TGTGCCAGCAGCTTAAGTTGGGGGCAGCAGTTCTTC.

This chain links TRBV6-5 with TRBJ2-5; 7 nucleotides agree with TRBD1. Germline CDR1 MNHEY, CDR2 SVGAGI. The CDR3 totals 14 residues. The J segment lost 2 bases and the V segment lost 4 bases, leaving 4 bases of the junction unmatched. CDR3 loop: CASSFGTVQETQYF. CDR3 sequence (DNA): TGTGCCAGCAGTTTCGGGACAGTACAAGAGACCCAGTACTTC.